This T cell receptor (beta chain) was documented in a study of blood T cells in healthy people across ages. The second PCR ran about 7 to 12 cycles with a sample-barcoded 5' primer and J-beta primers. TCRdb used MiXCR to reprocess the 5' RACE reads, holding one entry per CDR3 protein. The sample contains some 1,000,000 distinct CDR3 sequences, around 25% of which appear only once. On this clonotype itself: The junction does not match germline at one end; this may be a read error.

The sample also formed part of further work on T cells of mothers and their children.

The source material was blood. The source is a girl between 2 and 10 years old in good health.

The CDR3 sequence: CASSSRDSSNSPHHF. The CDR3 region has the DNA TGTGCCAGCAGCTCAAGGGACAGTTCCAATTCACCCCACCACTTT. The gene calls are TRBV11-2 and TRBJ1-6, with TRBD1 identical over 7 bases. The CDR3 has 15 residues. Germline CDR1 and CDR2: SGHAT and FQNNGV.